The 20 T cell receptor beta chains reported below all come from one sample, sequenced in a study of quantifying T cell responses using KT2 cells. On the study more broadly: RNA was reverse transcribed with TCR alpha and beta constant-region primers.

The cDNA 3' end received a ligated oligonucleotide with a UMI. First-round PCR used approximately 4 cycles and beta primers RC1.1 and RC1.2 covering TRBC1 and TRBC2. One entry per CDR3 protein, called by TCRdb with MiXCR from the UMI-ligation and nested PCR reads. The sample includes about 53,000 distinct CDR3 sequences, around 12% of them seen just once. Sequencing was performed on PBMCs spiked with cells of the T cell clone KT2. These receptors came from a human donor.

This chain links TRBV5-4 with TRBJ2-2; 8 nucleotides align to TRBD1. Per the germline V gene, CDR1 is SGHNT and CDR2 is YYREEE (reference sequence). This CDR3 is 17 amino acids long. Trimming removed 0 bases from V and 3 bases from J; junction bases left unmatched: 7. The CDR3 DNA reads as TGTGCCAGCAGCTTGGGGCAGGGGGCCGCCGACACCGGGGAGCTGTTTTTT. Its translation is CASSLGQGAADTGELFF. The full variable domain, in which reference TRBV5-4 and TRBJ2-2 provide the parts outside the CDR3, is ETGVTQSPTHLIKTRGQQVTLRCSSQSGHNTVSWYQQALGQGPQFIFQYYREEENGRGNFPPRFSGLQFPNYSSELNVNALELDDSALYLCASSLGQGAADTGELFFGEGSRLTVL.

Ten or more counts support this clonotype. CDR3 bases: TGTGCCAGCAAAGACGAATTTGTACTCCCCCAGCATTTT. It translates to CASKDEFVLPQHF. The rearrangement joins TRBV6-1 to TRBJ1-5; D call uncertain. The CDR3 loop spans 13 amino acids. V dropped 7 bases and J dropped 10 bases, with 17 bases sitting between them. The germline CDR1 and CDR2 sequences are MNHNS and SASEGT.

This clonotype was seen a handful of times. V usage is TRBV6-1 and J usage is TRBJ2-7, with 9 positions matching TRBD1. The CDR3 totals 14 residues. V gave up 6 bases and J gave up 1 base; unmatched junction bases: 4. The germline CDR1 and CDR2 sequences are MNHNS and SASEGT. This CDR3 is CASRGQGLSYEQYF. CDR3 nucleotides: TGTGCCAGCAGGGGACAGGGCCTATCCTACGAGCAGTACTTC.

This clonotype has ten or more counts. The chain is built from TRBV2 and TRBJ1-1; D remains ambiguous. V was cut by 4 bases and J by 3 bases, with 6 bases left in between. Germline CDR1 and CDR2: SNHLY and FYNNEI. The CDR3 is 12 residues long. The CDR3 nucleotides read TGTGCCAGCAGTGGAGAGCACACTGAAGCTTTCTTT. Amino acid sequence: CASSGEHTEAFF.

This clonotype was seen a few times. This chain uses TRBV7-6 with TRBJ1-1; D is unclear. V was shortened by 8 bases and J by 0 bases, with 7 bases between the two germline ends. Germline CDR1 reads SGHVS; CDR2 reads FNYEAQ. The length of the CDR3 is 12 residues. The CDR3 bases are TGTGCCAGCGGAGGGATGAACACTGAAGCTTTCTTT. Its translation is CASGGMNTEAFF.

This clonotype occurred a few times. J is TRBJ2-3 and V is TRBV24-1, with D uncertain. V shed 3 bases and J shed 6 bases, with 9 bases lying between them. This CDR3 is built from 13 residues. Per the germline V gene, CDR1 is KGHDR and CDR2 is SFDVKD. CDR3 nucleotide sequence: TGTGCCACCAGTGATGTTTCCGCGGATACGCAGTATTTT. Its protein is CATSDVSADTQYF.

This clonotype was found a few times. The chain employs TRBV2 and TRBJ1-6; D ambiguous. The CDR3 is 14 amino acids. CDR1 and CDR2 (germline): SNHLY, FYNNEI. The V end was cut by 7 bases, the J end by 7 bases, with 14 bases between. CDR3: CASNARNRNSPLHF. DNA of the CDR3: TGTGCCAGCAACGCCCGGAATCGGAATTCACCCCTCCACTTT. Based on the CDR3 plus reference TRBV2 and TRBJ1-6, the full variable domain is EPEVTQTPSHQVTQMGQEVILRCVPISNHLYFYWYRQILGQKVEFLVSFYNNEISEKSEIFDDQFSVERPDGSNFTLKIRSTKLEDSAMYFCASNARNRNSPLHFGNGTRLTVT.

In its sample, this clonotype was seen a few times. The chain employs TRBV20-1 and TRBJ2-7; no clear D gene. Germline lookup yields CDR1 DFQATT and CDR2 SNEGSKA (reference sequence). This CDR3 has 13 residues. V was cut by 3 bases and J by 3 bases, with 12 bases left in between. The CDR3 region is CSARPVTSYEQYF. Here the CDR3 DNA reads TGCAGTGCTAGGCCCGTGACAAGCTACGAGCAGTACTTC.

The chain couples TRBV9 to TRBJ2-1; D gene ambiguous. The CDR3 contains 13 residues. The germline CDR1 and CDR2 sequences are SGDLS and YYNGEE. V lost 0 bases and J 5 bases, leaving 6 bases between the germline ends. Here the CDR3 reads CASSVGSNNEQFF. CDR3 bases: TGTGCCAGCAGCGTAGGGTCGAACAATGAGCAGTTCTTC.

Only a few counts were recorded for this clonotype. The V and J genes are TRBV12-3 or TRBV12-4 and TRBJ2-5; D gene ambiguous. The CDR3 length is 13 residues. The V end was cut by 6 bases, the J end by 0 bases, with 8 bases between. The CDR3 DNA reads as TGTGCCAGCAGCCCAGACTACCAAGAGACCCAGTACTTC. This gives the protein CASSPDYQETQYF.

The chain recombines TRBV13 with TRBJ1-1; TRBD1 matches at 7 bases. The J segment lost 2 bases and the V segment lost 2 bases, leaving 5 bases of the junction unmatched. CDR3 size: 15 residues. Per germline, CDR1 PRHDT and CDR2 FYEKMQ (reference sequence). CDR3 DNA sequence: TGTGCCAGCAGCTTATATACAGGGGAAAACACTGAAGCTTTCTTT. Protein: CASSLYTGENTEAFF. The full variable domain, rest sourced from reference TRBV13 and TRBJ1-1, is AAGVIQSPRHLIKEKRETATLKCYPIPRHDTVYWYQQGPGQDPQFLISFYEKMQSDKGSIPDRFSAQQFSDYHSELNMSSLELGDSALYFCASSLYTGENTEAFFGQGTRLTVV.

The rearrangement uses TRBV7-2 and TRBJ2-3; D uncertain. Trimming pared 2 bases from V and 4 bases from J, leaving 7 bases between. The CDR3 spans 13 residues. Germline-derived CDR1 and CDR2 are SGHTA and FQGNSA. The CDR3 reads CASSLTRADTQYF. CDR3 DNA sequence: TGTGCCAGCAGCTTAACTCGAGCAGATACGCAGTATTTT.

There are many counts of this clonotype. The V and J genes are TRBV29-1 and TRBJ2-2, with TRBD1 as a possible D gene (6 bases). The CDR3 is 12 residues long. Germline V gene data show CDR1 as SQVTM and CDR2 as ANQGSEA. The CDR3 DNA sequence: TGCTCTGTCAGGGGAAAGGCCGGGGAGCTGTTTTTT. Protein: CSVRGKAGELFF.

This rearrangement joins TRBV7-9 to TRBJ1-4; D not certain. V lost 4 bases to trimming and J lost 8 bases, with 5 bases between them. The CDR3 length is 11 residues. CDR1 SEHNR and CDR2 FQNEAQ come from the germline V gene (reference sequence). Written as DNA, the CDR3 is TGTGCCAGCAGCTACTCAGAAAAACTGTTTTTT. This sequence encodes CASSYSEKLFF.

There are a few counts of this clonotype. The chain couples TRBV24-1 to TRBJ2-1; D uncertain. The length of the CDR3 is 14 residues. Trimming pared 9 bases from V and 3 bases from J, leaving 14 bases between. The V gene's germline CDR1 is KGHDR and CDR2 SFDVKD. This CDR3 is CATVVGRYYNEQFF. Here the CDR3 DNA reads TGTGCCACCGTCGTAGGCCGCTACTACAATGAGCAGTTCTTC.

There are a few counts of this clonotype. The CDR3: CSVEEEKLFF. The CDR3 nucleotides are TGCAGCGTTGAAGAGGAAAAACTGTTTTTT. The genes are TRBV29-1 and TRBJ1-4; D ambiguous. V dropped 0 bases and J dropped 8 bases, with 1 base sitting between them. The CDR3 runs to 10 residues. Germline values: CDR1 SQVTM, CDR2 ANQGSEA.

In its sample, this clonotype was seen many times. V usage is TRBV20-1 and J usage is TRBJ2-7; D gene ambiguous. Germline CDR1 and CDR2: DFQATT and SNEGSKA (reference sequence). CDR3 length: 13 residues. With 1 base removed from V and 4 bases from J, the gap between germline ends came to 11 bases. The CDR3 nucleotides are TGCAGTGCTAGAGTTCCTGCCGATTACGAGCAGTACTTC. Amino acid sequence: CSARVPADYEQYF.

This clonotype was counted many times. This chain uses TRBV20-1 with TRBJ2-3, with 10 bases aligning to TRBD2. The germline CDR1 and CDR2 sequences are DFQATT and SNEGSKA (reference sequence). The CDR3 covers 15 residues. Trimming cost V 5 bases and J 5 bases; bases outside gene matches: 10. The CDR3: CSAPPPSGSLDTQYF. The CDR3 DNA reads TGCAGTGCTCCCCCCCCTAGCGGGAGTTTAGATACGCAGTATTTT.

The V and J genes are TRBV20-1 and TRBJ2-3, with 7 bases fitting TRBD2. Trimming cost V 1 base and J 1 base; bases outside gene matches: 14. The germline CDR1 and CDR2 sequences are DFQATT and SNEGSKA (reference sequence). The CDR3 extends over 18 amino acids. As DNA, the CDR3 is TGCAGTGCTAGAGGGGCTAGCGGAGCCGCCTTAGGCACAGATACGCAGTATTTT. This gives the protein CSARGASGAALGTDTQYF.

This clonotype was observed many times. The chain is built from TRBV6-2 or TRBV6-3 and TRBJ2-3, with D perhaps matching TRBD2 (5 bases). Trimming removed 4 bases from V and 6 bases from J, with 14 bases in between. Germline CDR1 is MNHEY and CDR2 is SVGEGT. CDR3 length: 14 amino acids. The CDR3 nucleotides read TGTGCCAGCAGTTCGGGATGGAGAGGGGATACGCAGTATTTT. Translated, it gives CASSSGWRGDTQYF.